What follows are 21 T cell receptor beta chains derived from one specimen sequenced in a study of T cell responses to AZD1222 COVID-19 vaccine. Repertoires were generated with immunoSEQ multiplex PCR, while TCRdb's copy carries only in-frame clones and drops some. The sample has 95,000 to 130,000 clones; 80% to 90% are singletons. The sequencing used peripheral blood, collected on day 0 of MenACWY control vaccination. Receptor source: an adult in good health.

This rearrangement joins TRBV7-9 to TRBJ2-6; no clear D gene. V lost 4 bases and J 0 bases, leaving 13 bases between the germline ends. The germline V gene encodes CDR1 SEHNR and CDR2 FQNEAQ (reference sequence). The CDR3 consists of 17 residues. The CDR3 here is CASSYSGLDSGANVLTF. CDR3 nucleotides: TGTGCCAGCAGCTATTCAGGCCTCGACTCTGGGGCCAACGTCCTGACTTTC.

The chain combines TRBV10-2 with TRBJ2-3; TRBD2 matches 15 bases. CDR3 length equals 17 residues. V lost 6 bases and J lost 2; bases outside the gene matches: 6. The V gene's germline CDR1 is WSHSY and CDR2 SAAADI. The CDR3, as DNA: TGCGCCAGCAGGCCAGGACTAGCGGGGGGGACCACAGATACGCAGTATTTT. This sequence encodes CASRPGLAGGTTDTQYF.

V usage is TRBV6-6 and J usage is TRBJ2-7; the match to TRBD1 covers 11 bases. Trimming removed 5 bases from V and 3 bases from J; junction bases left unmatched: 6. In germline, CDR1 is MNHNY, CDR2 SVGAGI (reference sequence). This CDR3 comprises 15 residues. The CDR3 nucleotides are TGTGCCAGCAGTGTACCCGGGACAGGGGGCTACGAGCAGTACTTC. Translating gives CASSVPGTGGYEQYF.

This clone was seen once. J is TRBJ1-6 and V is TRBV30; the D gene is possibly TRBD1 (5 bases). Trimming took 3 bases from V and 7 from J, leaving 13 bases between them. The CDR3 covers 14 residues. Germline V gene lookup returns CDR1 GTSNPN and CDR2 SVGIG (reference sequence). The CDR3 nucleotides are TGTGCCTGGAGCGCCGGGACGGAAAATTCACCCCTCCACTTT. Amino acid sequence: CAWSAGTENSPLHF.

The DNA for the CDR3 is TGTGCCAGCAGCTTTACCTCGGACAGGGGGAAGTATAATTCACCCCTCCACTTT. Translated: CASSFTSDRGKYNSPLHF. V and J are TRBV7-8 and TRBJ1-6; 10 bases agree with TRBD1. From germline, CDR1 is SGHVS and CDR2 FQNEAQ. Trimming at V came to 3 bases and at J to 4 bases, leaving 9 bases not matched to a gene. The length of the CDR3 is 18 residues. The entire variable domain, with the rest obtained from reference TRBV7-8 and TRBJ1-6, is as follows: GAGVSQSPRYKVAKRGQDVALRCDPISGHVSLFWYQQALGQGPEFLTYFQNEAQLDKSGLPSDRFFAERPEGSVSTLKIQRTQQEDSAVYLCASSFTSDRGKYNSPLHFGNGTRLTVT.

In its sample, this clone was seen once. The rearrangement uses TRBV11-2 and TRBJ2-5; TRBD1 matches at 8 bases. V was clipped by 5 bases and J by 5 bases; unmatched bases: 7. The CDR3 is 14 amino acids. The germline gives CDR1 SGHAT, CDR2 FQNNGV. Here the CDR3 DNA reads TGTGCCAGCAGCACATCCACAGGGGGGGAGACCCAGTACTTC. This sequence encodes CASSTSTGGETQYF.

This chain connects TRBV27 to TRBJ1-2; TRBD1 is a possible D gene (6 bases). The V and J ends lost 2 bases and 8 bases respectively, with 15 bases between them. There are 14 residues in the CDR3. Per germline, CDR1 MNHEY and CDR2 SMNVEV (reference sequence). The CDR3 region has the DNA TGTGCCAGCAGTTTAGGGGCAGGGGTAGACGGCTACACCTTC. Its translation is CASSLGAGVDGYTF.

This sequence joins TRBV4-1 and TRBJ2-3; 11 bases align to TRBD2. Germline CDR1 MGHRA, CDR2 YSYEKL. The ends lost 4 bases at V and 2 bases at J; junction bases unmatched: 5. This CDR3 is 16 amino acids long. For the CDR3, the DNA is TGCGCCAGCAGCCTGGGACTAGCGGCGCTCACAGATACGCAGTATTTT. Residues: CASSLGLAALTDTQYF.

CDR3 nucleotides: TGTGCCAGCTCACCATTGGACAGGGGGATCGGAGGCTACACCTTC. Protein sequence: CASSPLDRGIGGYTF. The chain joins TRBV18 to TRBJ1-2; 10 bases map to TRBD1. Per germline, CDR1 KGHSH and CDR2 LQKENI. This CDR3 has 15 residues. J lost 8 bases, V lost 2 bases, and 8 bases had no gene match.

The chain recombines TRBV24-1 with TRBJ1-5, with TRBD1 matching over 8 bases. The CDR3 consists of 16 residues. With 4 bases clipped from V and 2 bases from J, the junction kept 6 bases outside the gene matches. Germline V gene data show CDR1 as KGHDR and CDR2 as SFDVKD. CDR3 sequence: CATSDTQGGGNQPQHF. The CDR3 region has the DNA TGTGCCACCAGTGACACACAGGGGGGGGGCAATCAGCCCCAGCATTTT.

This rearrangement joins TRBV4-3 to TRBJ1-1, with D unresolved. The germline V and J ends were trimmed by 1 base and 1 base, with 10 bases remaining between them. The CDR3 is 15 residues long. The V gene's germline CDR1 is LGHNA and CDR2 YSLEER. CDR3 sequence reads: CASSQALGWNTEAFF. The CDR3 DNA reads as TGCGCCAGCAGCCAAGCCCTGGGATGGAACACTGAAGCTTTCTTT.

The chain employs TRBV13 and TRBJ2-7; D is uncertain. The CDR3 covers 12 residues. Trimming stripped 5 bases from V and 4 bases from J, with 9 bases between. Looked up from germline, CDR1 is PRHDT and CDR2 is FYEKMQ (reference sequence). The CDR3: CASSLRRYEQYF. The DNA for the CDR3 is TGTGCCAGCAGCCTAAGACGGTACGAGCAGTACTTC.

V and J are TRBV27 and TRBJ2-7; 7 bases are a match to TRBD1. The CDR3 is made up of 13 amino acids. V trimming: 8 bases; J trimming: 3 bases; junction bases outside the gene matches: 7. CDR1 is MNHEY, CDR2 SMNVEV, per germline (reference sequence). As DNA, the CDR3 is TGTGCCAGCCGAACCTGGGACAGCTACGAGCAGTACTTC. Protein product: CASRTWDSYEQYF.

The chain carries TRBV27 and TRBJ1-2; 7 nucleotides match TRBD1. From germline, CDR1 is MNHEY and CDR2 SMNVEV (reference sequence). Losses at the gene ends were 4 bases for V and 0 bases for J; bases not matched to a gene: 5. The CDR3 has 15 residues. The CDR3 coding sequence is TGTGCCAGCAGTTCCGGGACAGCAGCTAACTATGGCTACACCTTC. This translates into CASSSGTAANYGYTF.

This clone was recorded a few times. This chain joins TRBV10-3 and TRBJ1-1; 8 nucleotides align to TRBD1. CDR3 size: 13 residues. CDR1 and CDR2 (germline): ENHRY, SYGVKD. Trimming took 6 bases from V and 4 from J; bases not matched to a gene: 4. CDR3 nucleotide sequence: TGTGCCATCAGGGACAGGGATGCCACTGAAGCTTTCTTT. Its translation: CAIRDRDATEAFF.

The gene calls are TRBV7-6 and TRBJ2-5, with 9 bases matching TRBD2. This CDR3 contains 17 residues. Germline CDR1 SGHVS, CDR2 FNYEAQ. V was pared by 1 base and J by 1 base, with 7 bases of the junction left unmatched. The CDR3 DNA reads as TGTGCCAGCAGCTTAGGTGGGCTAGCGGGGCTCCAAGAGACCCAGTACTTC. Protein product: CASSLGGLAGLQETQYF.

This clone turned up a few times. This chain's CDR3 is CASSQGSPYYGYTF. CDR3 bases: TGCGCCAGCAGCCAAGGGTCACCTTATTATGGCTACACCTTC. The chain links TRBV4-3 to TRBJ1-2; D remains ambiguous. The length of the CDR3 is 14 residues. V gave up 1 base and J gave up 5 bases, with 11 bases separating them. Germline V gene data show CDR1 as LGHNA and CDR2 as YSLEER.

The J gene is TRBJ1-4, the V gene TRBV18; D not certain. Trimming stripped 0 bases from V and 8 bases from J, with 7 bases between. Germline V gene lookup returns CDR1 KGHSH and CDR2 LQKENI. This CDR3 contains 13 residues. The CDR3: CASSPPGKEKLFF. CDR3 nucleotide sequence: TGTGCCAGCTCACCACCGGGGAAAGAAAAACTGTTTTTT.

CDR3 protein: CVRRQTGGRTNEKLFF. The CDR3, as DNA: TGTGTCAGAAGACAGACAGGGGGCAGAACTAATGAAAAACTGTTTTTT. The chain is built from TRBV7-5 and TRBJ1-4; the table's D call, TRBD1, was not checked against the DNA. TRBV7-5 is an annotated pseudogene. This CDR3 is 16 amino acids long.

This clone has a handful of counts. The rearrangement uses TRBV28 and TRBJ1-6; a possible D gene is TRBD1 (5 bases). The CDR3 contains 15 residues. From germline, CDR1 is MDHEN and CDR2 SYDVKM. V was clipped by 3 bases and J by 10 bases, with 16 bases between them. The CDR3 nucleotides read TGTGCCAGCAGTTTCCTGGGACCCTCCCGGTCACCCCTCCACTTT. Its protein is CASSFLGPSRSPLHF.

This chain joins TRBV7-2 and TRBJ2-7; tentatively, D is TRBD2 (5 bases). This CDR3 region has 15 residues. Trimming took off 5 bases at V and 0 bases at J, with 14 bases between the two ends. Germline loops: CDR1 SGHTA, CDR2 FQGNSA. CDR3 in amino acids: CASSPRTLLSYEQYF. The CDR3 DNA follows: TGTGCCAGCAGCCCCCGGACTCTCCTCTCCTACGAGCAGTACTTC.